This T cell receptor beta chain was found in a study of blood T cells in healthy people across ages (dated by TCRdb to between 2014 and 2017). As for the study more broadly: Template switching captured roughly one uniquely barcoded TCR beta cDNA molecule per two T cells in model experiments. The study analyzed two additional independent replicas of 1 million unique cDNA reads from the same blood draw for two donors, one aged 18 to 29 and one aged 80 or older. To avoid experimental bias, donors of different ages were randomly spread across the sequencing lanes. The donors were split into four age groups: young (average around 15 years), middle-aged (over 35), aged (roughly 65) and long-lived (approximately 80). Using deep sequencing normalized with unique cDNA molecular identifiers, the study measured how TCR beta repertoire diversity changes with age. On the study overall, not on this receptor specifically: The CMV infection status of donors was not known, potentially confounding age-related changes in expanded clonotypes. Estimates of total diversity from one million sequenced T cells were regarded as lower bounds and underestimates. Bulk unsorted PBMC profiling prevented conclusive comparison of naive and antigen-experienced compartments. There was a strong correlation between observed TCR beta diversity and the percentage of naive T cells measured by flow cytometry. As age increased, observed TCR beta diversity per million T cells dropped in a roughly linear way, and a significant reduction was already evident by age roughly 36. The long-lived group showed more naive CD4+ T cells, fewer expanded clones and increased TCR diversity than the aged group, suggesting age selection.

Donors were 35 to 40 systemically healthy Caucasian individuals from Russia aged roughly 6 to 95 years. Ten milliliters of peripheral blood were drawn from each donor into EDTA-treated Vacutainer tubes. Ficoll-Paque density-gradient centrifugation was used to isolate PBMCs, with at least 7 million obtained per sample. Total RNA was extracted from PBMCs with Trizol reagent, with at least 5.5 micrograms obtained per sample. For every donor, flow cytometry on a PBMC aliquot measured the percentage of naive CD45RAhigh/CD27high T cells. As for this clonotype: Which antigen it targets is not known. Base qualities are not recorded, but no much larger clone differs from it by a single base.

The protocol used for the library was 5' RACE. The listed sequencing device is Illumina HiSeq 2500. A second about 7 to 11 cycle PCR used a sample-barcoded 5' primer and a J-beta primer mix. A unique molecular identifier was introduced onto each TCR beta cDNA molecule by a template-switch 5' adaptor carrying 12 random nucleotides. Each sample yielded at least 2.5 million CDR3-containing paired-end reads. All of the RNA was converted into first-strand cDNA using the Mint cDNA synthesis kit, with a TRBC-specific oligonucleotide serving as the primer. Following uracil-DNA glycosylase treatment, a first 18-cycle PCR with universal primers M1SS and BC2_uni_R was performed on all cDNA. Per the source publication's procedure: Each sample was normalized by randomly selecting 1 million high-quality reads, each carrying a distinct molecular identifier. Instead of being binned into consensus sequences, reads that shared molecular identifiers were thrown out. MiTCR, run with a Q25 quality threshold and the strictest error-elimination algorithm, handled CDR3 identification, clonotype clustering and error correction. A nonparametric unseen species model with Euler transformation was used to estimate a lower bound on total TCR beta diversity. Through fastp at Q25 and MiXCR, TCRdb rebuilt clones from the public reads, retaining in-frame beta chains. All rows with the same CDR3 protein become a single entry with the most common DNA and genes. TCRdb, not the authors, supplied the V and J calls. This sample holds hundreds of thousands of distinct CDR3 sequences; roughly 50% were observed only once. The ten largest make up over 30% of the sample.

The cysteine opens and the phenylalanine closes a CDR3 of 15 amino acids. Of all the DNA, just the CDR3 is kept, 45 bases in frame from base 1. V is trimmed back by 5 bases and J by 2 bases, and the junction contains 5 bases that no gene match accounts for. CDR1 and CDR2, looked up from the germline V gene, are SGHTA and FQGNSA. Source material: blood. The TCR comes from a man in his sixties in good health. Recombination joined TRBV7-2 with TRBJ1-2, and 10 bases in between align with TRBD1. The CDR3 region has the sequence CASSQTGGANYGYTF. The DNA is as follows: TGTGCCAGCAGCCAGACAGGGGGCGCGAACTATGGCTACACCTTC.